This entry is about one TCR beta chain. Its antigen remains undetermined. Base qualities are not at hand, and no much larger clone is one base apart. These data are taken from a study of early T cells in non-severe SARS-CoV-2 infection (dated by TCRdb to the early 2020s). About the investigation overall: Because TCR sequencing was done on bulk RNA from unsorted whole blood, the alpha and beta chains could not be paired.

Set within a cohort of healthcare workers in London, UK, this nested case-control study involved weekly PCR testing of nasopharyngeal swabs along with blood sampling. Between 23 and 31 March 2020, the week of the UK lockdown, healthcare workers were enrolled and then followed up weekly for as long as 16 weeks. The CDR3 holds 17 amino acids from the cysteine to the phenylalanine. Only the CDR3 DNA stays, 51 bases, in frame from base 1. From a lookup of the germline V gene, CDR1 and CDR2 are SGHTA and FQGNSA. V is cut by 5 bases and J by 4 bases, and the space between the germline ends is 23 bases. Broader findings and caveats from the paper: Matching against VDJdb was skewed toward anti-spike CD8 responses, likely underestimated virus-specific expansions, and missed private and CD4 specificities.

Library prep was done by 5' RACE. TCRdb lists the instrument as NextSeq 500. Unique molecular identifiers were attached to individual cDNA molecules in the TCR library protocol so that sequencing error and PCR bias could be corrected. Sequencing covered both TCR alpha and beta chains, and within each sample the abundances of alpha and beta sequences were tightly co-correlated. From the authors' description of their analysis: Decombinator V4 was used to perform V gene, J gene and CDR3 annotation of TCR sequences. Expanded TCRs were defined as changing significantly between any two time points under a Poisson model with p below 0.0001. Abundances of TCRs were expressed as counts per million after normalisation to the total number of TCRs sequenced in each sample. TRAV1-2 paired with TRAJ12, TRAJ20 or TRAJ33 defined MAIT TCRs, while TRAV10 paired with TRAJ18 defined iNKT TCRs. A search of VDJdb, accessed on 1 November 2021, was run for TCRs annotated to CMV, EBV and SARS-CoV-2, with TCRs annotated for multiple antigens excluded. Clones were called with MiXCR by TCRdb after fastp trimmed the public reads at Q25, and only in-frame beta chains were retained. Under each unique CDR3 protein, matching rows form one entry showing the most common genes and DNA. The V and J calls shown here were made by TCRdb, not taken from the authors' results. The sample includes 75,000 to 100,000 distinct CDR3 sequences, with roughly 15% observed a single time. In total, the top ten clones hold 1.3% of the sample.

The rearrangement combines TRBV7-2 with TRBJ1-1; 5 matching bases give a weak D call of TRBD1. The sample comprised whole blood. The receptor was derived from an adult who was a healthcare worker with PCR-confirmed SARS-CoV-2 infection or an uninfected control (not recorded which). The nucleotide sequence reads as follows: TGTGCCAGCAGCGCAAAAGTGGACACTCGGAAGGGCACTGAAGCTTTCTTT. It translates as CASSAKVDTRKGTEAFF.